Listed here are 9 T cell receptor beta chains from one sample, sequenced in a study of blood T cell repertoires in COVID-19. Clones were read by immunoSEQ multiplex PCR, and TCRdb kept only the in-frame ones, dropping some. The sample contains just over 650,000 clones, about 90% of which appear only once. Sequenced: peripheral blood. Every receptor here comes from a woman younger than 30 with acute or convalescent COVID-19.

The CDR3: CASSPGRSSYNEQFF. In DNA form, the CDR3 reads TGTGCCAGCAGCCCGGGGAGGAGCTCCTACAATGAGCAGTTCTTC. This rearrangement joins TRBV2 to TRBJ2-1; D possibly corresponds to TRBD2 (6 bases). Germline loops: CDR1 SNHLY, CDR2 FYNNEI. V lost 6 bases, J lost 0 bases, and 12 bases lay in between. The CDR3 sequence is 15 residues long.

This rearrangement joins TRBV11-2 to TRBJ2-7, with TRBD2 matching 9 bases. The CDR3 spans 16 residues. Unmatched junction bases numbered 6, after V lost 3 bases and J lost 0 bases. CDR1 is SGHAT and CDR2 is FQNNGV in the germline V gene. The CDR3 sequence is CASSFPLAGSSYEQYF. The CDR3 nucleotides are TGTGCCAGCAGCTTCCCTCTAGCGGGGAGCTCCTACGAGCAGTACTTC.

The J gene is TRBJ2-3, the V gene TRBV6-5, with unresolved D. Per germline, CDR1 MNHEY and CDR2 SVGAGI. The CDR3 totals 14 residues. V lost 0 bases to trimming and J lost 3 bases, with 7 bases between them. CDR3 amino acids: CASSYSTPTDTQYF. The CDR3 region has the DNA TGTGCCAGCAGTTACTCCACTCCAACAGATACGCAGTATTTT.

CDR3 loop: CASSYEGGSNSPLHF. The CDR3, as DNA: TGCGCCAGCAGCTATGAAGGGGGTAGTAATTCACCCCTCCACTTT. The J gene is TRBJ1-6, the V gene TRBV5-1, with D perhaps TRBD1 (6 bases). CDR1 is SGHRS and CDR2 is YFSETQ in the germline V gene. The CDR3 extends over 15 amino acids. V was shortened by 3 bases and J by 6 bases, with 13 bases between the two germline ends.

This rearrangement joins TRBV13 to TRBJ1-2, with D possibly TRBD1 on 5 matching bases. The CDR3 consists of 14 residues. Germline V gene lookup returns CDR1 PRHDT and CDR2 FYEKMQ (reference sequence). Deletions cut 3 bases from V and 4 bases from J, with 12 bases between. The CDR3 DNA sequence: TGTGCCAGCAGCTTGGGGGGGTCTGGCTATGGCTACACCTTC. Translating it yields CASSLGGSGYGYTF.

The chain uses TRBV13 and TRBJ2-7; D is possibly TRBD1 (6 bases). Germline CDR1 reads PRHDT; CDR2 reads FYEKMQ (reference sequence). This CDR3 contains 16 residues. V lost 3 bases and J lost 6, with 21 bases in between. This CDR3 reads CASSLGRLQGIGEQYF. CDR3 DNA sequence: TGTGCCAGCAGCTTGGGCCGTCTACAGGGAATCGGCGAGCAGTACTTC.

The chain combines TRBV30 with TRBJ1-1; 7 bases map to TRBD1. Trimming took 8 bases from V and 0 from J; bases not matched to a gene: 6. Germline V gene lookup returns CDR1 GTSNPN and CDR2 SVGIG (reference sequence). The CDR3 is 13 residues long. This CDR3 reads CAVRGTLNTEAFF. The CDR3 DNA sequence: TGTGCCGTCAGGGGGACCCTGAACACTGAAGCTTTCTTT. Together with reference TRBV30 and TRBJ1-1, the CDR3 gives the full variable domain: SQTIHQWPATLVQPVGSPLSLECTVEGTSNPNLYWYRQAAGRGLQLLFYSVGIGQISSEVPQNLSASRPQDRQFILSSKKLLLSDSGFYLCAVRGTLNTEAFFGQGTRLTVV.

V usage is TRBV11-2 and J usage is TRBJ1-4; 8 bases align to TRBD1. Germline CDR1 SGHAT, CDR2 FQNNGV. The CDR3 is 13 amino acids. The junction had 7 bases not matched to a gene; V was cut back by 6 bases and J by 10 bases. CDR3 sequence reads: CASSPSQGGKLFF. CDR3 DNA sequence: TGTGCCAGCAGTCCATCACAGGGGGGAAAACTGTTTTTT.

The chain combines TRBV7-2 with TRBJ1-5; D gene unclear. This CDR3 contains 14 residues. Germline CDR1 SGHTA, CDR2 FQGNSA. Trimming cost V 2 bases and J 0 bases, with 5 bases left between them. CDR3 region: CASSLPVSNQPQHF. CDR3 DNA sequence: TGTGCCAGCAGCTTACCGGTTAGCAATCAGCCCCAGCATTTT.